This T cell receptor (beta chain) was observed in a study of CD8+ T cells in alopecia areata. The CDR3 is 14 amino acids. The V gene end was trimmed by 4 bases and the J gene end by 1 base; junction bases not matched to a gene: 4. Germline lookup yields CDR1 SEHNR and CDR2 FQNEAQ (reference sequence). Whole-study results and caveats: Administration of tofacitinib significantly diminished scalp clonality and expanded CD8+ clones within the top 100.

After isolation, RNA underwent reverse transcription to generate cDNA as the sequencing template. TCRdb's table, derived via immunoSEQ multiplex PCR, lists solely in-frame clones and lacks some. The table has fewer than 200,000 clones, roughly 53% seen once. Stated treatment: oral pan-JAK inhibitor, 5-10 mg twice daily. Note on this clone: Its matching antigen is unknown.

This receptor was identified in a human donor with alopecia areata. Sequencing was performed on CD8+ T cells sorted from blood, taken at week 24, from a patient treated with tofacitinib. The chain employs TRBV7-9 and TRBJ2-7; 7 nucleotides line up with TRBD1. CDR3 amino acids: CASSSPGQSYEQYF. DNA of the CDR3: TGTGCCAGCAGCTCACCGGGACAGTCCTACGAGCAGTACTTC.